This section outlines one T cell receptor (beta chain) sequence together with its context. The source of the sample is a study of T cell changes during pregnancy in multiple sclerosis. Profiling relied on immunoSEQ multiplex PCR, and the TCRdb table lists in-frame clones only, not all of them. The table records 35,000 to 40,000 clones, about nine tenths of them present only once. The CDR3 spans 16 residues. Germline trimming cut 1 base from V and 4 bases from J; bases unmatched to any gene: 4. Germline V lookup: CDR1 LGHNA, CDR2 YNFKEQ. The sample here was CD8+ T cells from peripheral blood mononuclear cells, taken in the second trimester of pregnancy. This clonotype was obtained from a female donor with multiple sclerosis, enrolled in a pregnancy study. V usage is TRBV4-2 and J usage is TRBJ2-1; 10 nucleotides line up with TRBD2. In DNA form, the CDR3 reads TGTGCCAGCAGCCAAGCTCTAGCGGGGGCTTACAATGAGCAGTTCTTC. Translated: CASSQALAGAYNEQFF.